This T cell receptor (beta chain) was recovered during a study of CD8 T cells in ankylosing spondylitis. TCRdb re-analysed the 5' RACE reads in MiXCR, keeping a single row per CDR3 protein. Of 200,000 to 250,000 distinct CDR3 sequences in the sample, about a quarter were seen once. This clonotype was detected only a few times. The sequencing input was blood, either unsorted or a sorted T cell fraction (not recorded which). The source is a male donor with ankylosing spondylitis or in good health (not recorded which).

CDR3 DNA: TGCAGCGTTGCACAGAACACAGATACGCAGTATTTT. Translating gives CSVAQNTDTQYF. The chain uses TRBV29-1 and TRBJ2-3, with unresolved D. The CDR3 spans 12 residues. In germline, CDR1 is SQVTM, CDR2 ANQGSEA. Trimming stripped 4 bases from V and 2 bases from J, with 7 bases between.